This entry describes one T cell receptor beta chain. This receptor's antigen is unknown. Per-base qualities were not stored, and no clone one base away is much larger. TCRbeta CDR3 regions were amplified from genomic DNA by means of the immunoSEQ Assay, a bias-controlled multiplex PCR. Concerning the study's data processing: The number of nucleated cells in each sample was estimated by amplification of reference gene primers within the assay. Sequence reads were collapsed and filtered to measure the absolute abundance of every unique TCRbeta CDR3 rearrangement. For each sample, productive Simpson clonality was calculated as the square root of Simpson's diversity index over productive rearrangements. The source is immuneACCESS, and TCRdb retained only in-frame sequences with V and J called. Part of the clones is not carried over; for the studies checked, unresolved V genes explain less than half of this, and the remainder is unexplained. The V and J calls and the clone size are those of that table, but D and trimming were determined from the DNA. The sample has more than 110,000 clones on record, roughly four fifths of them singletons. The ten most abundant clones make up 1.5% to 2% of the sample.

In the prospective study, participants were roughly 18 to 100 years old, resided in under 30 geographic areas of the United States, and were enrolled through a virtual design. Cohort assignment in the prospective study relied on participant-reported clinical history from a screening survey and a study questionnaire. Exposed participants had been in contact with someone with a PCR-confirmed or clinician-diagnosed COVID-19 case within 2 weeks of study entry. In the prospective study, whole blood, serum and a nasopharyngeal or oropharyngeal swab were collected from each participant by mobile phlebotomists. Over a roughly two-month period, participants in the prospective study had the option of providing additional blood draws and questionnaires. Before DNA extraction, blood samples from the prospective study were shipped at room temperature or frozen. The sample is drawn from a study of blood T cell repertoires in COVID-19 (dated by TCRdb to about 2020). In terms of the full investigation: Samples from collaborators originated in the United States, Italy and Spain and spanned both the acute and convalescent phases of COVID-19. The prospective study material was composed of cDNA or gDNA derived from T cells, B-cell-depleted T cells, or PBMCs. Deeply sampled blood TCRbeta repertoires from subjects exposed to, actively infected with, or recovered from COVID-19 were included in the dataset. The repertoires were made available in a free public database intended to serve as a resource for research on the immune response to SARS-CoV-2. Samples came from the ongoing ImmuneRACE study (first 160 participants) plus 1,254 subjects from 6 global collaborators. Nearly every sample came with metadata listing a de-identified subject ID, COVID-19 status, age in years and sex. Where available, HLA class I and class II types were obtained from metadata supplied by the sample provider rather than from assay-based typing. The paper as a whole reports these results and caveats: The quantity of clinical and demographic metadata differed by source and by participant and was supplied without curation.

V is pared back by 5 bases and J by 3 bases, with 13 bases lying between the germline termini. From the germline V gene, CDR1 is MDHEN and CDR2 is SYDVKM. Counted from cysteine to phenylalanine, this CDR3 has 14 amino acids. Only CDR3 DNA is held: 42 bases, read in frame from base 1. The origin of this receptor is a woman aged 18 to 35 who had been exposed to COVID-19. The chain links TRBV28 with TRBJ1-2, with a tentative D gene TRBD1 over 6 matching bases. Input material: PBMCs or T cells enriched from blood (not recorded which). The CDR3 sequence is CASSVQGNYYGYTF. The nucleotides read TGTGCCAGCAGTGTACAGGGTAATTACTATGGCTACACCTTC.